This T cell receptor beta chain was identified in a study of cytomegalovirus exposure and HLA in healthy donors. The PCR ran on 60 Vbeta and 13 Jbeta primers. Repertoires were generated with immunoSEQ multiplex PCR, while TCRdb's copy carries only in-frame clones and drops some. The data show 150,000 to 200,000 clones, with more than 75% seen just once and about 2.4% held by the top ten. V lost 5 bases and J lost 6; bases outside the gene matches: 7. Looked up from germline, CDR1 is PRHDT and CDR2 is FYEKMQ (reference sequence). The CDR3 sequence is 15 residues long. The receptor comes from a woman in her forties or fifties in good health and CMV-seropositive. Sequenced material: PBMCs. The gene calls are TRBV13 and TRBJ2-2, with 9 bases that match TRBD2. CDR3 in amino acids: CASSPRGGGAGELFF. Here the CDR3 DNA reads TGTGCCAGCAGCCCCCGGGGCGGGGGGGCCGGGGAGCTGTTTTTT.